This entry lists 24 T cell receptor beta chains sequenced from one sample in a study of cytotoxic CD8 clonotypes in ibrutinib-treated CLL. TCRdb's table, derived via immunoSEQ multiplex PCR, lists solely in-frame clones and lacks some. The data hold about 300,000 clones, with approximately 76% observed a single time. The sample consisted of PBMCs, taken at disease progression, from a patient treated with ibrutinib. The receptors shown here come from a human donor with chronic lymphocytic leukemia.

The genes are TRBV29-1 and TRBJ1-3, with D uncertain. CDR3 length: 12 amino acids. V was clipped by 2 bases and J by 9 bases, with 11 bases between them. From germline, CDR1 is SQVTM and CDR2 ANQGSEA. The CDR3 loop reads CSVETTRGTIYF. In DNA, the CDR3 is TGCAGCGTTGAAACCACCCGAGGCACCATATATTTT.

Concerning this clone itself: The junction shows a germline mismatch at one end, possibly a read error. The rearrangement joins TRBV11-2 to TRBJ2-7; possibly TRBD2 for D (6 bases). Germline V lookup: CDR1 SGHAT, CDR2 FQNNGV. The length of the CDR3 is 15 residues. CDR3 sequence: CASSVDRGSSYEQYF. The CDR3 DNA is TGTGCCAGCAGCGTAGACCGGGGGAGCTCCTACGAGCAGTACTTC.

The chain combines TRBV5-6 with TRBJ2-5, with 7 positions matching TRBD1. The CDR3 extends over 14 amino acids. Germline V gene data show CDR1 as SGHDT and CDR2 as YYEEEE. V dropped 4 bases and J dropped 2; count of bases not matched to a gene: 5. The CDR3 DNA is TGTGCCAGCAGCCCAGACAGGGTTCAAGAGACCCAGTACTTC. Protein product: CASSPDRVQETQYF. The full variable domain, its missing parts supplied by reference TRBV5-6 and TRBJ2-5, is DAGVTQSPTHLIKTRGQQVTLRCSPKSGHDTVSWYQQALGQGPQFIFQYYEEEERQRGNFPDRFSGHQFPNYSSELNVNALLLGDSALYLCASSPDRVQETQYFGPGTRLLVL.

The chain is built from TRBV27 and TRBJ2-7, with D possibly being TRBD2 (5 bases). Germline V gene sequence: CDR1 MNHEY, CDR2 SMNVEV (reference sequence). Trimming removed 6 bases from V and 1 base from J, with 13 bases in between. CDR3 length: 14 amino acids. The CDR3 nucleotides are TGTGCCAGCAGGACGGTAGGAGGATCCTACGAGCAGTACTTC. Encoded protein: CASRTVGGSYEQYF.

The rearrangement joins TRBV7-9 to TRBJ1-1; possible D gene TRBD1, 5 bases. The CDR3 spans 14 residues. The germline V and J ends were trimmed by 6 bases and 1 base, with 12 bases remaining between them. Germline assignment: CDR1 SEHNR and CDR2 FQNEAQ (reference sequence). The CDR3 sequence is CASRHGGGNTEAFF. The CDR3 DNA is TGTGCCAGCAGACATGGGGGTGGGAACACTGAAGCTTTCTTT.

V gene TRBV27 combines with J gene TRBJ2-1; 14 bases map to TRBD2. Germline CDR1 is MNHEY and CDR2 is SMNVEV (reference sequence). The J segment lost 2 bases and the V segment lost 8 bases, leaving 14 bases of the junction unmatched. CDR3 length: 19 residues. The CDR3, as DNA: TGTGCCAGCGGCCACCCAGGACTAGCGGGAGGAATTGCCTACAATGAGCAGTTCTTC. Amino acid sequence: CASGHPGLAGGIAYNEQFF.

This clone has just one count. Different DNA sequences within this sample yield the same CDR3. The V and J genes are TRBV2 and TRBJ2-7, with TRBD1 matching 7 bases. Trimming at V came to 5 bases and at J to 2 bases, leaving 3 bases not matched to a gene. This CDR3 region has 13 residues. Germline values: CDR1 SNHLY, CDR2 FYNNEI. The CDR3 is CASSRQGAYEQYF. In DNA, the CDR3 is TGTGCCAGCAGTCGACAGGGAGCCTACGAGCAGTACTTC.

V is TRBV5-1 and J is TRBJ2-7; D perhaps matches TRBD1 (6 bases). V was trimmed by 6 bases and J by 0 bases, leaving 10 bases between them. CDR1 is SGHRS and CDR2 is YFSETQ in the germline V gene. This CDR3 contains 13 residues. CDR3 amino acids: CASTTGSSYEQYF. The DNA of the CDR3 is TGCGCCAGCACTACAGGGAGCTCCTACGAGCAGTACTTC.

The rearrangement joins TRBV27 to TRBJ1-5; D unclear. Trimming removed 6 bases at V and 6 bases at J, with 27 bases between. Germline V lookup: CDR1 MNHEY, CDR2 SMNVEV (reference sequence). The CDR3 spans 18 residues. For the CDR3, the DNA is TGTGCCAGCAGCCCCTTCTTCGTCCTCTTTGGGGTTCCTCAGCCCCAGCATTTT. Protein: CASSPFFVLFGVPQPQHF.

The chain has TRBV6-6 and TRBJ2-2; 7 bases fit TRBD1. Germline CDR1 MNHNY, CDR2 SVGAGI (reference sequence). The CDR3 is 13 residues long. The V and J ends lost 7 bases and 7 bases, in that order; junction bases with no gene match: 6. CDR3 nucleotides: TGTGCCAGCAACAGGGGTACGGGCGGGGAGCTGTTTTTT. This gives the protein CASNRGTGGELFF.

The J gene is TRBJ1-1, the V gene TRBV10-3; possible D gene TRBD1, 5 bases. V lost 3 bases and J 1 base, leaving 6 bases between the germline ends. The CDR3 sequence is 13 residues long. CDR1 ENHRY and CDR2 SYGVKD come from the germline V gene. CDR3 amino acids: CAISEGANTEAFF. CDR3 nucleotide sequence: TGTGCCATCAGTGAAGGGGCGAACACTGAAGCTTTCTTT.

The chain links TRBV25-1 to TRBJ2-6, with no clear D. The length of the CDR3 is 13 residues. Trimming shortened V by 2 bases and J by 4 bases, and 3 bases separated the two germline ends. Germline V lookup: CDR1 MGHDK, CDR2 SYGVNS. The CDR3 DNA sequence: TGTGCCAGCAGTGAAGCCGGGGCCAACGTCCTGACTTTC. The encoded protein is CASSEAGANVLTF.

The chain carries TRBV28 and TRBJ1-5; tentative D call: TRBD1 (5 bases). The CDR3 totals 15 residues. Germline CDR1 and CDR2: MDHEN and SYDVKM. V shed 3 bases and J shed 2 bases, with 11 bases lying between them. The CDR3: CASSFTGPGNQPQHF. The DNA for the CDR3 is TGTGCCAGCAGTTTTACGGGACCAGGCAATCAGCCCCAGCATTTT.

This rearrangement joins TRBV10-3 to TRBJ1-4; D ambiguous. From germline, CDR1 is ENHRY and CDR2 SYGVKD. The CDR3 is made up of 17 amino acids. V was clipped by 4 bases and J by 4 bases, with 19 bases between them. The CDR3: CAISAAILTVLNEKLFF. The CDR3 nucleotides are TGTGCCATCAGTGCCGCTATTCTCACAGTTCTTAATGAAAAACTGTTTTTT.

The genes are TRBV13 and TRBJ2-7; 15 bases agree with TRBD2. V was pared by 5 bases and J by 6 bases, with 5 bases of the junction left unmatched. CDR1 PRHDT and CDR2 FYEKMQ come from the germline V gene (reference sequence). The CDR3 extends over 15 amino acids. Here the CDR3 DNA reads TGTGCCAGCAGCCTGGGACTAGCGGGAGGTGGCGAGCAGTACTTC. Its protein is CASSLGLAGGGEQYF.

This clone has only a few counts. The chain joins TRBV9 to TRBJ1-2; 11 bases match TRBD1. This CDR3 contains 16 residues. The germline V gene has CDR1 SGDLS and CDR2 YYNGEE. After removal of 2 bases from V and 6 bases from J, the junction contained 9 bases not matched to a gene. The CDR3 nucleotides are TGTGCCAGCAGCGTCGCTGGGGACAGGGGGTTCAATGGCTACACCTTC. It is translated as CASSVAGDRGFNGYTF.

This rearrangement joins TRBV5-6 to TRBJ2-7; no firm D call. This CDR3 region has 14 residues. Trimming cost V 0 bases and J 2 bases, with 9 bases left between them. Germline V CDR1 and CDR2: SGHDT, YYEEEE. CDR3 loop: CASSLGSSTYEQYF. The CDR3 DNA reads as TGTGCCAGCAGCTTGGGCAGTTCCACCTACGAGCAGTACTTC.

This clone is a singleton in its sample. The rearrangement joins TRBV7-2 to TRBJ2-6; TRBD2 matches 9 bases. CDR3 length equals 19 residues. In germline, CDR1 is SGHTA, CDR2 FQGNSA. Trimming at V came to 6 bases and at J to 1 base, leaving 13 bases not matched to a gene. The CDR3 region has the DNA TGTGCCAGCAGATCCATAGCGGGAGCGGCCTCTTCTGGGGCCAACGTCCTGACTTTC. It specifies CASRSIAGAASSGANVLTF.

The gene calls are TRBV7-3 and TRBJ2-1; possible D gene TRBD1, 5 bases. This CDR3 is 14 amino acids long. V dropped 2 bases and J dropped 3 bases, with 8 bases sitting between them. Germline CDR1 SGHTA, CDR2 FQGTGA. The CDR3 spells CASSLDSLYNEQFF. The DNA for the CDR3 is TGTGCCAGCAGCTTAGACAGCCTCTACAATGAGCAGTTCTTC.

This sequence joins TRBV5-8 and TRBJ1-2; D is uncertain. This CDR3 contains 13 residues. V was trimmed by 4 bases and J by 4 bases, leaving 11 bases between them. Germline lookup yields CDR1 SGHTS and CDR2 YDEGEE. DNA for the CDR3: TGTGCCAGCAGCATCTGGGGAAGCTATGGCTACACCTTC. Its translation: CASSIWGSYGYTF.

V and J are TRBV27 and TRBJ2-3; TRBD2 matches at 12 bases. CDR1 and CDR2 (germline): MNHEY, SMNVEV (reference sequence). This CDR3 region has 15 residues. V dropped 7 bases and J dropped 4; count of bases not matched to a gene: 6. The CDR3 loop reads CASTPLAGGPDTQYF. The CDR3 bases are TGTGCCAGCACCCCACTAGCGGGAGGTCCAGATACGCAGTATTTT.

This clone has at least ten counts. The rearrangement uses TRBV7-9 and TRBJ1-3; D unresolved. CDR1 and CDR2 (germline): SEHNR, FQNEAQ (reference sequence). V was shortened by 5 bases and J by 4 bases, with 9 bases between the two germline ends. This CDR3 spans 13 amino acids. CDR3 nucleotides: TGTGCCAGCAGCGGACCTAGGGGAAACACCATATATTTT. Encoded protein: CASSGPRGNTIYF.

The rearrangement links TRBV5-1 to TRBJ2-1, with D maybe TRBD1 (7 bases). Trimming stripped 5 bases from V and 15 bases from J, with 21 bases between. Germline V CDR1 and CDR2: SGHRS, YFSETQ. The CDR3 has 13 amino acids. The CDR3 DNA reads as TGCGCCAGCAGGGCTACAGGGGAGGCAAAACGGTTCTTC. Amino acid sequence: CASRATGEAKRFF.

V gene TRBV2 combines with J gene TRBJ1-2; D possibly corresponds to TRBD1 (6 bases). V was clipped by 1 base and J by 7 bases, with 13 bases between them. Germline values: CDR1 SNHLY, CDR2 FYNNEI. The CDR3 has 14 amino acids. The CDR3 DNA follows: TGTGCCAGCAGTGAAGGGAACAGGGCAGGTGGCTACACCTTC. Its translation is CASSEGNRAGGYTF.